Shown below are 23 T cell receptor beta chains from a single sample sequenced in a study of blood T cell repertoires in COVID-19. Sequencing used immunoSEQ multiplex PCR; TCRdb keeps in-frame clones, though not all of them. The sample shows around 140,000 clones, 60% to 85% of them seen only once. Material for sequencing was peripheral blood. The receptors derive from an elderly woman with active or convalescent COVID-19.

The chain employs TRBV2 and TRBJ2-7; tentatively, D is TRBD1 (6 bases). CDR1 SNHLY and CDR2 FYNNEI come from the germline V gene. The CDR3 is 12 residues long. V was pared by 6 bases and J by 3 bases, with 9 bases between. CDR3 amino acids: CASRDRLYEQYF. The CDR3, as DNA: TGTGCCAGCAGGGACAGACTCTACGAGCAGTACTTC.

This clone was counted only a few times. V usage is TRBV28 and J usage is TRBJ1-2; D unresolved. Germline lookup yields CDR1 MDHEN and CDR2 SYDVKM. V shed 2 bases and J shed 8 bases, with 12 bases lying between them. The CDR3 spans 13 residues. CDR3 region: CASSLEGFGGYTF. The CDR3 nucleotides are TGTGCCAGCAGTTTAGAGGGTTTTGGCGGCTACACCTTC.

There are a few counts of this clone. J is TRBJ1-3 and V is TRBV29-1; D call uncertain. Germline assignment: CDR1 SQVTM and CDR2 ANQGSEA. CDR3 size: 11 residues. V was pared by 6 bases and J by 4 bases, with 7 bases between. The CDR3 bases are TGCAGCGTCCTCGGGGGAAACACCATATATTTT. Translating it yields CSVLGGNTIYF.

Worth noting for this clone: At one boundary the junction diverges from the germline segment, which might be a read error. V gene TRBV28 combines with J gene TRBJ1-2; 12 nucleotides agree with TRBD1. CDR1 MDHEN and CDR2 SYDVKM come from the germline V gene. This CDR3 has 11 amino acids. The CDR3 reads CASSWDRGRFF. The DNA of the CDR3 is TGTGCCAGCAGCTGGGACAGGGGGCGATTCTTC.

This chain joins TRBV19 and TRBJ2-3; TRBD2 is a possible D gene (6 bases). The CDR3 spans 14 residues. Trimming left V 5 bases short and J 6 bases short, with 15 bases between. Germline V gives CDR1 LNHDA, CDR2 SQIVND (reference sequence). CDR3 in amino acids: CASSLGLLLDTQYF. Written as DNA, the CDR3 is TGTGCCAGTAGTTTGGGACTTCTTTTGGATACGCAGTATTTT.

The J gene is TRBJ2-5, the V gene TRBV11-2, with 11 bases matching TRBD2. Germline V lookup: CDR1 SGHAT, CDR2 FQNNGV. Trimming cost V 5 bases and J 1 base; bases outside gene matches: 9. This CDR3 region has 17 residues. CDR3 sequence (DNA): TGTGCCAGCAGCACTTTCCGTAGCGGGGGGGGCCAAGAGACCCAGTACTTC. Its protein is CASSTFRSGGGQETQYF.

The chain couples TRBV15 to TRBJ2-7, with a possible D match to TRBD2 (5 bases). The length of the CDR3 is 16 residues. Trimming took 1 base from V and 3 from J, leaving 16 bases between them. Germline assignment: CDR1 LNHNV and CDR2 YYDKDF (reference sequence). This CDR3 is CATSRAVGSGNYEQYF. The CDR3 DNA follows: TGTGCCACCAGCAGAGCGGTTGGCAGCGGAAACTACGAGCAGTACTTC.

The chain has TRBV12-3 or TRBV12-4 and TRBJ1-2, with TRBD1 as a possible D gene (6 bases). V shed 6 bases and J shed 0 bases, with 8 bases lying between them. The CDR3 has 13 amino acids. CDR3 sequence: CASSRQANYGYTF. CDR3 nucleotide sequence: TGTGCCAGCAGCCGACAGGCTAACTATGGCTACACCTTC.

Note on this clone: One end of the junction is discordant with germline, which a read error may explain. V and J are TRBV5-5 and TRBJ2-5; TRBD2 matches 9 bases. The germline V gene encodes CDR1 SGHKS and CDR2 YYEKEE (reference sequence). The length of the CDR3 is 16 residues. In DNA form, the CDR3 reads TGTGCCCGCAGCTTTGGTCGCGGGGGGGGTGGGGAGACCCAGTACTTC. Protein sequence: CARSFGRGGGGETQYF.

The J gene is TRBJ2-1, the V gene TRBV18; D call uncertain. V lost 3 bases to trimming and J lost 10 bases, with 13 bases between them. Germline CDR1 KGHSH, CDR2 LQKENI. This CDR3 contains 13 residues. The CDR3 protein is CASSPKQHPEQFF. In DNA, the CDR3 is TGTGCCAGCTCACCTAAACAGCACCCCGAGCAGTTCTTC.

The chain uses TRBV19 and TRBJ2-7; TRBD1 agrees at 7 bases. CDR1 and CDR2 from the germline V gene are LNHDA and SQIVND (reference sequence). V lost 4 bases and J lost 0; bases outside the gene matches: 9. The CDR3 consists of 16 residues. DNA of the CDR3: TGTGCCAGTAGTAGTCTTCGGACAGGCAACTCCTACGAGCAGTACTTC. It yields the protein CASSSLRTGNSYEQYF.

This clone was detected once. The V and J genes are TRBV18 and TRBJ1-2; 7 bases are shared with TRBD1. The CDR3 has 17 amino acids. Trimming cost V 0 bases and J 3 bases; bases outside gene matches: 10. Germline CDR1 reads KGHSH; CDR2 reads LQKENI. The CDR3 is CASSPPGSTGSDYGYTF. The CDR3 DNA reads as TGTGCCAGCTCACCACCAGGTTCGACAGGGAGTGACTATGGCTACACCTTC.

This clone was counted once. V is TRBV2 and J is TRBJ1-5, with D unresolved. The germline V and J ends were trimmed by 3 bases and 5 bases, with 2 bases remaining between them. Per the germline V gene, CDR1 is SNHLY and CDR2 is FYNNEI. The CDR3 covers 11 residues. The CDR3 here is CASSDDQPQHF. The CDR3, as DNA: TGTGCCAGCAGTGACGATCAGCCCCAGCATTTT.

As regards this clone: Sequence at one end of the junction differs from germline and may be a read error. This same CDR3 is encoded by further DNA sequences in the sample. J is TRBJ1-1 and V is TRBV19; D perhaps matches TRBD1 (6 bases). This CDR3 comprises 15 residues. Germline lookup yields CDR1 LNHDA and CDR2 SQIVND (reference sequence). In DNA, the CDR3 is TGTGCCAGCAGTACGCGAGGACAGCTGAACACTGAAGCTTTCTTT. This translates into CASSTRGQLNTEAFF.

A note on this clone: At one boundary the junction diverges from the germline segment, which might be a read error. V is TRBV7-7 and J is TRBJ2-5, with D possibly being TRBD2 (5 bases). The CDR3 runs to 15 residues. Looked up from germline, CDR1 is SSHAT and CDR2 is FNYEAQ (reference sequence). The CDR3 DNA sequence: TGTGCTAGCAGCTTAGGAGGTCGGCTCGGAGAGACCCAGTACTTC. Translating gives CASSLGGRLGETQYF.

The CDR3 sequence is CASSSRTGTGYGYTF. The CDR3 DNA sequence: TGTGCCAGCAGTTCCCGGACAGGGACCGGCTATGGCTACACCTTC. This rearrangement joins TRBV27 to TRBJ1-2; 8 positions match TRBD1. The V and J ends lost 4 bases and 4 bases, in that order; junction bases with no gene match: 8. Germline loops: CDR1 MNHEY, CDR2 SMNVEV (reference sequence). The CDR3 totals 15 residues.

The chain employs TRBV18 and TRBJ1-2, with 7 bases matching TRBD1. Germline V gene data show CDR1 as KGHSH and CDR2 as LQKENI. This CDR3 comprises 13 residues. Trimming at V came to 3 bases and at J to 6 bases, leaving 4 bases not matched to a gene. The CDR3 reads CASSPGTVDGYTF. As DNA, the CDR3 is TGTGCCAGCTCACCGGGGACAGTCGATGGCTACACCTTC.

The rearrangement links TRBV28 to TRBJ2-7, with D tentatively TRBD1 (6 bases). The CDR3 loop spans 13 amino acids. V lost 8 bases, J lost 2 bases, and 13 bases lay in between. CDR1 is MDHEN, CDR2 SYDVKM, per germline. The CDR3 protein is CASQQGGTYEQYF. In DNA form, the CDR3 reads TGTGCCAGCCAACAGGGTGGCACCTACGAGCAGTACTTC. The entire variable domain, with the rest obtained from reference TRBV28 and TRBJ2-7, is as follows: DVKVTQSSRYLVKRTGEKVFLECVQDMDHENMFWYRQDPGLGLRLIYFSYDVKMKEKGDIPEGYSVSREKKERFSLILESASTNQTSMYLCASQQGGTYEQYFGPGTRLTVT.

The rearrangement joins TRBV30 to TRBJ2-3, with D unresolved. Germline-derived CDR1 and CDR2 are GTSNPN and SVGIG (reference sequence). V dropped 2 bases and J dropped 6 bases, with 9 bases sitting between them. The CDR3 totals 12 residues. This CDR3 reads CAWSLSSDTQYF. CDR3 sequence (DNA): TGTGCCTGGAGTCTCTCCTCCGATACGCAGTATTTT.

This clone appeared once. The chain is built from TRBV28 and TRBJ2-3, with 9 bases identical to TRBD2. The CDR3 spans 16 residues. Per the germline V gene, CDR1 is MDHEN and CDR2 is SYDVKM. V shed 3 bases and J 4 bases; nucleotides not matched to a gene: 8. The CDR3 nucleotides read TGTGCCAGCAGTTTTGCGGCGCGGGGGGGCCCAGATACGCAGTATTTT. It specifies CASSFAARGGPDTQYF.

The chain uses TRBV9 and TRBJ1-1; 10 bases map to TRBD1. The CDR3 is 16 residues long. Germline assignment: CDR1 SGDLS and CDR2 YYNGEE. Trimming took 3 bases from V and 0 from J; bases not matched to a gene: 5. CDR3 sequence (DNA): TGTGCCAGCAGCGCCCGGACAGGGGGTTTGAACACTGAAGCTTTCTTT. It encodes CASSARTGGLNTEAFF.

J is TRBJ1-2 and V is TRBV2, with a tentative D call TRBD1 (5 bases). V lost 3 bases and J 5 bases, leaving 13 bases between the germline ends. The CDR3 runs 14 residues. CDR1 is SNHLY and CDR2 is FYNNEI in the germline V gene. As DNA, the CDR3 is TGTGCCAGCAGTGATCCTCGGCAGGGTTATGGCTACACCTTC. It is translated as CASSDPRQGYGYTF.

V usage is TRBV5-8 and J usage is TRBJ2-1, with 8 bases lining up with TRBD1. The germline CDR1 and CDR2 sequences are SGHTS and YDEGEE. Trimming removed 3 bases from V and 7 bases from J; junction bases left unmatched: 9. The CDR3 consists of 15 residues. The CDR3 loop is CASSSTPGGRNEQFF. The CDR3 bases are TGTGCCAGCAGCTCCACCCCAGGGGGCCGGAATGAGCAGTTCTTC.